In its sample, the clone carrying this TCR beta chain was seen a few times. The antigen is undetermined. V gave up 1 base and J gave up 7 bases, with 11 bases separating them. The CDR3 runs 14 residues. Germline loops: CDR1 MNHNS, CDR2 SASEGT. Unique molecular identifiers (one per individual cDNA molecule) were attached. TCRdb itself ran the 5' RACE reads through MiXCR, one entry per CDR3 protein. The sample consists of 25,000 to 35,000 distinct CDR3 sequences, roughly 5.7% of them appearing once. The data belong to a study of early T cells in non-severe SARS-CoV-2 infection. Study at large: With bulk RNA from unsorted whole blood as input, sequencing yielded unpaired chains. Overall study results and limits: A preference for anti-spike CD8 responses marked VDJdb matching, which missed private and CD4 specificities.

This sequence originates from an adult who was a healthcare worker with PCR-confirmed SARS-CoV-2 infection or an uninfected control (not recorded which). The sequencing input was whole blood. The rearrangement uses TRBV6-1 and TRBJ1-3; D is undetermined. CDR3 sequence reads: CASSEGALRNTIYF. The CDR3 DNA reads as TGTGCCAGCAGTGAAGGGGCCTTACGGAACACCATATATTTT.